These 27 T cell receptor beta chains came from one sample sequenced in a study of CD8 T cells in ankylosing spondylitis. MiXCR, run by TCRdb on the 5' RACE reads, gives a single entry per CDR3 protein. The table lists roughly 260,000 distinct CDR3 sequences, 20% of them singletons. The sample was blood, either unsorted or a sorted T cell fraction (not recorded which). The receptors here all came from a male donor with ankylosing spondylitis or in good health (not recorded which).

With regard to this clonotype: This may arise from a read error, as a much more abundant clone is one base away. This chain connects TRBV20-1 to TRBJ2-3; 8 nucleotides agree with TRBD1. Germline values: CDR1 DFQATT, CDR2 SNEGSKA (reference sequence). Trimming took 6 bases from V and 5 from J; bases not matched to a gene: 10. The CDR3 runs 14 residues. CDR3: CSARTGPFRDTQYF. CDR3 nucleotides: TGCAGTGCGAGGACAGGGCCCTTCAGAGATACGCAGTATTTT.

This clonotype turned up a few times. This chain links TRBV11-2 with TRBJ2-1; TRBD1 matches 8 bases. This CDR3 region has 13 residues. After removal of 1 base from V and 15 bases from J, the junction contained 8 bases not matched to a gene. The V gene's germline CDR1 is SGHAT and CDR2 FQNNGV. The CDR3 is CASSLATGGPPFF. The CDR3 DNA reads TGTGCCAGCAGCTTAGCCACAGGGGGGCCCCCGTTCTTC. Based on the CDR3 plus reference TRBV11-2 and TRBJ2-1, the full variable domain is EAGVAQSPRYKIIEKRQSVAFWCNPISGHATLYWYQQILGQGPKLLIQFQNNGVVDDSQLPKDRFSAERLKGVDSTLKIQPAKLEDSAVYLCASSLATGGPPFFGPGTRLTVL.

Many counts were recorded for this clonotype. The CDR3 bases are TGTGCCACGGGACTCCAACAAGCGGATACGCAGTATTTT. It codes for CATGLQQADTQYF. V and J are TRBV12-3 or TRBV12-4 and TRBJ2-3, with D maybe TRBD2 (6 bases). The CDR3 sequence is 13 residues long. Trimming removed 10 bases from V and 6 bases from J, with 17 bases in between.

The chain couples TRBV12-3 or TRBV12-4 to TRBJ1-6, with no clear D. The CDR3 is 13 residues long. The V end was cut by 3 bases, the J end by 16 bases, with 16 bases between. The CDR3 DNA follows: TGTGCCAGCAGTTTTCTACGGCAGGCCGAGCTCCACTTT. This translates into CASSFLRQAELHF.

The rearrangement links TRBV20-1 to TRBJ1-3, with D perhaps TRBD1 (5 bases). CDR1 and CDR2 (germline): DFQATT, SNEGSKA (reference sequence). Between the trimmed V and J ends, which lost 5 bases and 0 bases, there was a span of 11 bases. The length of the CDR3 is 14 residues. The CDR3 spells CSAEDGHSGNTIYF. The CDR3 DNA follows: TGCAGTGCTGAGGACGGACACTCTGGAAACACCATATATTTT.

The chain couples TRBV27 to TRBJ1-3, with D tentatively TRBD1 (6 bases). The CDR3 is made up of 16 amino acids. The germline CDR1 and CDR2 sequences are MNHEY and SMNVEV (reference sequence). V lost 2 bases and J 2 bases, leaving 13 bases between the germline ends. The CDR3 protein is CASSLRGGAAGNTIYF. The CDR3 nucleotides read TGTGCCAGCAGTTTACGCGGGGGGGCGGCTGGAAACACCATATATTTT.

This sequence joins TRBV29-1 and TRBJ1-1; the D gene is possibly TRBD1 (5 bases). Germline CDR1 SQVTM, CDR2 ANQGSEA. The V end was cut by 4 bases, the J end by 3 bases, with 15 bases between. The CDR3 totals 14 residues. In DNA form, the CDR3 reads TGCAGCGTTGCTGGATTGGGGGGAGACACTGAAGCTTTCTTT. As protein: CSVAGLGGDTEAFF.

The gene calls are TRBV20-1 and TRBJ1-5; D is possibly TRBD1 (6 bases). Per germline, CDR1 DFQATT and CDR2 SNEGSKA (reference sequence). The CDR3 is 14 residues long. V dropped 7 bases and J dropped 7 bases, with 20 bases sitting between them. CDR3 DNA sequence: TGCAGTGTAGCCCGGGGGGCGCCTGGACAGCCCCAGCATTTT. Translation gives CSVARGAPGQPQHF.

The rearrangement uses TRBV5-1 and TRBJ1-4, with 8 bases identical to TRBD1. V lost 0 bases and J lost 6; bases outside the gene matches: 4. CDR3 length: 15 amino acids. The germline V gene has CDR1 SGHRS and CDR2 YFSETQ. The DNA of the CDR3 is TGCGCCAGCAGCTTGGCGGACAGGGTAGATGAAAAACTGTTTTTT. It specifies CASSLADRVDEKLFF.

This clonotype has a handful of counts. The chain's CDR3 is CASRLPGQGSSPLHF. CDR3 DNA sequence: TGTGCCAGCAGACTCCCGGGACAGGGTAGCTCACCCCTCCACTTT. The J gene is TRBJ1-6, the V gene TRBV12-3 or TRBV12-4; 9 nucleotides line up with TRBD1. V lost 6 bases to trimming and J lost 10 bases; unmatched junction nucleotides: 10. The CDR3 is made up of 15 amino acids.

This clonotype occurred many times. This chain connects TRBV5-1 to TRBJ1-1, with D possibly matching TRBD1 (6 bases). The germline gives CDR1 SGHRS, CDR2 YFSETQ. Trimming pared 4 bases from V and 0 bases from J, leaving 16 bases between. CDR3 length equals 16 residues. This CDR3 is CASSARAGQMNTEAFF. The DNA for the CDR3 is TGCGCCAGCAGCGCCCGCGCGGGACAAATGAACACTGAAGCTTTCTTT.

V is TRBV9 and J is TRBJ2-1; D is ambiguous. With 6 bases removed from V and 13 bases from J, the gap between germline ends came to 23 bases. The germline V gene has CDR1 SGDLS and CDR2 YYNGEE. This CDR3 contains 14 residues. This CDR3 is CASTASPNPFGQFF. The CDR3 DNA is TGTGCCAGCACGGCTAGTCCCAACCCGTTCGGCCAGTTCTTC.

The chain uses TRBV6-5 and TRBJ2-7; tentative D call: TRBD2 (5 bases). Germline V gives CDR1 MNHEY, CDR2 SVGAGI. CDR3 length equals 14 residues. V was pared by 0 bases and J by 2 bases, with 8 bases between. CDR3 amino acids: CASSYSSGAYEQYV. The CDR3 DNA reads as TGTGCCAGCAGTTACTCGTCCGGGGCCTACGAGCAGTACGTC.

The chain links TRBV5-1 to TRBJ2-1; D uncertain. V lost 0 bases and J 10 bases, leaving 17 bases between the germline ends. CDR3 length equals 15 residues. Germline V CDR1 and CDR2: SGHRS, YFSETQ. This CDR3 is CASSLGPTSQQEQFF. Here the CDR3 DNA reads TGCGCCAGCAGCTTGGGCCCCACTTCCCAACAGGAGCAGTTCTTC.

This clonotype showed up just a few times. This chain connects TRBV7-6 to TRBJ2-5; 11 nucleotides line up with TRBD2. Per germline, CDR1 SGHVS and CDR2 FNYEAQ. With V trimmed by 5 bases and J by 2 bases, 10 bases remained unmatched. The CDR3 sequence is 17 residues long. The CDR3 DNA reads as TGTGCCAGCAGCCCAGGACTAGCGGGCCTAGCTCAAGAGACCCAGTACTTC. Its protein is CASSPGLAGLAQETQYF.

The CDR3 sequence: CASSATSTGELFF. The CDR3 nucleotides are TGTGCCAGCAGTGCCACAAGCACCGGGGAGCTGTTTTTT. The chain uses TRBV12-3 or TRBV12-4 and TRBJ2-2; D unclear. The CDR3 consists of 13 residues. The V end lost 5 bases, the J end lost 4 bases, and 8 bases lay between the germline ends.

The CDR3 bases are TGCAGTGCCGCCTCCCAGGGGGCCTTCTACGAGCAGTACGTC. Its translation is CSAASQGAFYEQYV. This chain connects TRBV20-1 to TRBJ2-7; 8 positions match TRBD1. Germline CDR1 DFQATT, CDR2 SNEGSKA (reference sequence). The length of the CDR3 is 14 residues. J lost 3 bases, V lost 6 bases, and 10 bases had no gene match.

The rearrangement joins TRBV12-3 or TRBV12-4 to TRBJ2-3; D is tentatively TRBD1 or TRBD2 (6 bases each). V dropped 0 bases and J dropped 4 bases, with 11 bases sitting between them. This CDR3 contains 15 residues. CDR3 residues: CASSLALGGADTQYF. CDR3 nucleotides: TGTGCCAGCAGTTTAGCTTTGGGGGGCGCAGATACGCAGTATTTT.

The chain joins TRBV27 to TRBJ2-1; TRBD2 is a possible D gene (6 bases). The ends were cut back, 2 bases at V and 5 bases at J, with 16 bases in the middle. This CDR3 contains 16 residues. Germline-derived CDR1 and CDR2 are MNHEY and SMNVEV (reference sequence). In nucleotides, the CDR3 is TGTGCCAGCAGTTTAGAAAGTAGCGGCTACCACAATGAGCAGTTCTTC. This encodes CASSLESSGYHNEQFF.

The chain is built from TRBV7-6 and TRBJ2-5; 8 nucleotides align to TRBD2. The V and J ends lost 6 bases and 0 bases, in that order; junction bases with no gene match: 6. Germline V lookup: CDR1 SGHVS, CDR2 FNYEAQ. The CDR3 is 15 amino acids. Here the CDR3 reads CASSPLAVNQETQYF. DNA of the CDR3: TGTGCCAGCAGTCCACTAGCGGTGAACCAAGAGACCCAGTACTTC. The full variable domain, completed using reference TRBV7-6 and TRBJ2-5, is GAGVSQSPRYKVTKRGQDVALRCDPISGHVSLYWYRQALGQGPEFLTYFNYEAQQDKSGLPNDRFSAERPEGSISTLTIQRTEQRDSAMYRCASSPLAVNQETQYFGPGTRLLVL.

This clonotype has a handful of counts. This chain joins TRBV5-1 and TRBJ2-5, with 10 bases lining up with TRBD1. Germline V gene lookup returns CDR1 SGHRS and CDR2 YFSETQ. With V trimmed by 3 bases and J by 4 bases, 9 bases remained unmatched. The CDR3 extends over 16 amino acids. DNA for the CDR3: TGCGCCAGCAGCTGGTCCGGGACAGGGGTTGGAGAGACCCAGTACTTC. Translation gives CASSWSGTGVGETQYF.

Only a few counts were recorded for this clonotype. The chain combines TRBV28 with TRBJ2-1, with 8 bases matching TRBD1. Germline values: CDR1 MDHEN, CDR2 SYDVKM. Trimming cost V 5 bases and J 6 bases; bases outside gene matches: 9. This CDR3 is 15 amino acids long. CDR3 loop: CASSPRRGRINEQFF. The DNA of the CDR3 is TGTGCCAGCAGTCCCCGCAGGGGGCGCATCAATGAGCAGTTCTTC. Filled out from reference TRBV28 and TRBJ2-1, the complete variable domain reads DVKVTQSSRYLVKRTGEKVFLECVQDMDHENMFWYRQDPGLGLRLIYFSYDVKMKEKGDIPEGYSVSREKKERFSLILESASTNQTSMYLCASSPRRGRINEQFFGPGTRLTVL.

The chain has TRBV9 and TRBJ1-5; unclear D gene. The CDR3 spans 13 residues. Trimming shortened V by 0 bases and J by 7 bases, and 8 bases separated the two germline ends. Germline CDR1 is SGDLS and CDR2 is YYNGEE. The CDR3 region is CASSVAPTQPQHF. The CDR3 DNA sequence: TGTGCCAGCAGCGTAGCCCCGACCCAGCCCCAGCATTTT.

This clonotype was seen only a few times. V and J are TRBV18 and TRBJ2-7; possible D gene TRBD1, 5 bases. Germline V gene data show CDR1 as KGHSH and CDR2 as LQKENI. Trimming removed 8 bases from V and 6 bases from J, with 17 bases in between. The CDR3 runs 13 residues. The CDR3 DNA follows: TGTGCCAGCCAGTACGGCAGGGAAGGCGAGCAGTACGTC. This gives the protein CASQYGREGEQYV.

This chain links TRBV5-1 with TRBJ2-1; TRBD2 matches at 10 bases. Looked up from germline, CDR1 is SGHRS and CDR2 is YFSETQ. The CDR3 loop spans 15 amino acids. With 3 bases clipped from V and 6 bases from J, the junction kept 6 bases outside the gene matches. The CDR3: CASSYELAGSNEQFF. DNA of the CDR3: TGCGCCAGCAGCTACGAACTAGCGGGAAGCAATGAGCAGTTCTTC.

The sample holds a few counts of this clonotype. The chain links TRBV15 to TRBJ2-5; weak D call: TRBD2 (7 bases). The V end was cut by 6 bases, the J end by 5 bases, with 19 bases between. This CDR3 region has 15 residues. The germline CDR1 and CDR2 sequences are LNHNV and YYDKDF (reference sequence). CDR3 region: CATRGGLLTEETQYF. The CDR3 DNA follows: TGTGCCACCAGGGGGGGGCTACTGACCGAGGAGACCCAGTACTTC. Full variable domain (missing parts from reference TRBV15 and TRBJ2-5): DAMVIQNPRYQVTQFGKPVTLSCSQTLNHNVMYWYQQKSSQAPKLLFHYYDKDFNNEADTPDNFQSRRPNTSFCFLDIRSPGLGDTAMYLCATRGGLLTEETQYFGPGTRLLVL.

This chain links TRBV12-3 or TRBV12-4 with TRBJ1-6; D remains unclear. CDR3 length equals 16 residues. Between the trimmed V and J ends, which lost 3 bases and 0 bases, there was a span of 9 bases. CDR3 sequence reads: CASSFGGGSYNSPLHF. The CDR3 DNA sequence: TGTGCCAGCAGTTTCGGCGGCGGCTCCTATAATTCACCCCTCCACTTT.